This T cell receptor (beta chain) was sequenced in a study of identical twins. TCRdb reanalysed the 5' RACE reads using MiXCR and keeps one entry per CDR3 protein. The repertoire holds approximately 700,000 distinct CDR3 sequences, around 6.1% seen once, with about 1.8% in the top ten. The CDR3 contains 13 residues. The V segment lost 2 bases and the J segment 9 bases; nucleotides outside the gene matches: 7. Looked up from germline, CDR1 is GTSNPN and CDR2 is SVGIG (reference sequence). The rearrangement links TRBV30 to TRBJ2-1, with TRBD1 matching over 7 bases. The receptor was isolated from a man between 18 and 35 years old in good health. The specimen sequenced was naive T cells sorted from blood. The DNA of the CDR3 is TGTGCCTGGAGTCGAGGGGGCAAAGGTGAGCAGTTCTTC. Protein sequence: CAWSRGGKGEQFF.